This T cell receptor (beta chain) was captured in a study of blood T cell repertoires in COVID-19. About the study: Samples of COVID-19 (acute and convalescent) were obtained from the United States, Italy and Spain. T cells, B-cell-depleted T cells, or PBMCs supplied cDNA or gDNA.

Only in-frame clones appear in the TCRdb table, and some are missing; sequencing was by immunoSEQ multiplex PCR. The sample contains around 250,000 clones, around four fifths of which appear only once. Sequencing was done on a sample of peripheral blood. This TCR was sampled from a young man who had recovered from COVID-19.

CDR3 nucleotides: TGTGCCAGTAGCCCCTCCGGGACAGGGGGGTACAATGAGCAGTTCTTC. It yields the protein CASSPSGTGGYNEQFF. The rearrangement links TRBV19 to TRBJ2-1; 11 bases are a match to TRBD1. Losses at the gene ends were 6 bases for V and 4 bases for J; bases not matched to a gene: 8. The CDR3 has 16 amino acids. From germline, CDR1 is LNHDA and CDR2 SQIVND (reference sequence).